The 13 T cell receptor beta chains presented below share a single source sample, sequenced in a study of shared clonotypes between healthy human individuals. The assay was immunoSEQ multiplex PCR, and TCRdb's table has in-frame clones only and misses some. The repertoire has about 1 million clones, around 76% of them found once; the top ten carry about 1.5%. The specimen sequenced was memory CD4+ T cells sorted from blood. Subset reported: CD45RA-negative fraction. The receptors come from a man in his late teens or twenties in good health.

The CDR3 DNA follows: TGTGCCAGCAGTTCACAGGGAATTAATGAAAAACTGTTTTTT. Amino acids: CASSSQGINEKLFF. The chain has TRBV7-9 and TRBJ1-4; maybe TRBD1 (6 bases). There are 14 residues in the CDR3. Per germline, CDR1 SEHNR and CDR2 FQNEAQ (reference sequence). V lost 6 bases, J lost 4 bases, and 12 bases lay in between.

The chain carries TRBV5-1 and TRBJ2-7; possibly TRBD1 or TRBD2 for D (6 bases each). From germline, CDR1 is SGHRS and CDR2 YFSETQ. CDR3 length equals 15 residues. The V end was cut by 0 bases, the J end by 4 bases, with 14 bases between. The CDR3 DNA reads TGCGCCAGCAGCTTGGGGAGGGGGATTGGGTACGAGCAGTACTTC. It translates to CASSLGRGIGYEQYF.

The rearrangement links TRBV30 to TRBJ2-3; possible D gene TRBD2, 5 bases. This CDR3 contains 12 residues. Trimming removed 8 bases from V and 6 bases from J, with 15 bases in between. Germline V gene lookup returns CDR1 GTSNPN and CDR2 SVGIG (reference sequence). This CDR3 reads CAGERVSDTQYF. In DNA, the CDR3 is TGTGCCGGGGAGAGGGTATCGGATACGCAGTATTTT.

The CDR3 loop reads CASSLDRGSPYEQYF. In DNA, the CDR3 is TGTGCCAGCAGTTTAGACAGGGGATCCCCCTACGAGCAGTACTTC. The genes are TRBV7-3 and TRBJ2-7, with 8 bases that match TRBD1. Per germline, CDR1 SGHTA and CDR2 FQGTGA. Trimming removed 6 bases from V and 2 bases from J; junction bases left unmatched: 9. The CDR3 is 15 residues long.

The chain has TRBV11-3 and TRBJ2-1; the D call may be TRBD1 or TRBD2 (5 bases each). The germline V gene encodes CDR1 SGHNT and CDR2 YENEEA. The V end lost 2 bases, the J end lost 4 bases, and 18 bases lay between the germline ends. The CDR3 totals 17 residues. The CDR3 DNA sequence: TGTGCCAGCAGCTTAAACCTTGGTCTGGGACCTTACAATGAGCAGTTCTTC. Protein product: CASSLNLGLGPYNEQFF.

This rearrangement joins TRBV19 to TRBJ2-1; 12 nucleotides align to TRBD2. V lost 3 bases and J lost 0; bases outside the gene matches: 9. This CDR3 contains 19 residues. Germline CDR1 LNHDA, CDR2 SQIVND (reference sequence). CDR3 region: CASSIASGGAISSYNEQFF. The DNA for the CDR3 is TGTGCCAGTAGTATCGCTAGCGGGGGGGCCATTAGCTCCTACAATGAGCAGTTCTTC.

This clone appeared once. This chain uses TRBV5-1 with TRBJ1-2; TRBD1 might be the D (5 bases). The CDR3 is 14 amino acids. Germline V gene sequence: CDR1 SGHRS, CDR2 YFSETQ. V lost 0 bases, J lost 6 bases, and 12 bases lay in between. CDR3 region: CASSLGDSGNGYTF. Here the CDR3 DNA reads TGCGCCAGCAGCTTGGGGGACTCGGGGAATGGCTACACCTTC.

The chain uses TRBV2 and TRBJ2-5, with a possible D match to TRBD2 (5 bases). Germline V lookup: CDR1 SNHLY, CDR2 FYNNEI. There are 13 residues in the CDR3. Trimming left V 5 bases short and J 5 bases short, with 12 bases between. CDR3 DNA sequence: TGTGCCAGCAGTTTAGGCGGCGGGGAGACCCAGTACTTC. Its protein is CASSLGGGETQYF. The full variable domain, rest sourced from reference TRBV2 and TRBJ2-5, is EPEVTQTPSHQVTQMGQEVILRCVPISNHLYFYWYRQILGQKVEFLVSFYNNEISEKSEIFDDQFSVERPDGSNFTLKIRSTKLEDSAMYFCASSLGGGETQYFGPGTRLLVL.

This clone was counted a single time. The chain recombines TRBV4-3 with TRBJ2-7; 8 bases match TRBD2. CDR1 and CDR2 (germline): LGHNA, YSLEER. This CDR3 region has 17 residues. The V segment lost 1 base and the J segment 4 bases; nucleotides outside the gene matches: 12. CDR3 coding DNA: TGCGCCAGCAGCCAAGCCCCGGTTTCGAGCGGGAGTTACGAGCAGTACTTC. As protein: CASSQAPVSSGSYEQYF.

CDR3 nucleotide sequence: TGTGCCACCGGACAGGGCTACGCTGAAGCTTTCTTT. It codes for CATGQGYAEAFF. The chain employs TRBV10-3 and TRBJ1-1; TRBD1 aligns across 8 bases. Trimming at V came to 10 bases and at J to 6 bases, leaving 7 bases not matched to a gene. This CDR3 spans 12 amino acids. The germline V gene has CDR1 ENHRY and CDR2 SYGVKD.

This clone was counted at least ten times. V and J are TRBV7-8 and TRBJ1-1; no firm D call. With 1 base removed from V and 2 bases from J, the gap between germline ends came to 8 bases. This CDR3 spans 14 amino acids. Germline CDR1 and CDR2: SGHVS and FQNEAQ. The CDR3 DNA sequence: TGTGCCAGCAGCTTAGACCAGGTTAACACTGAAGCTTTCTTT. It translates to CASSLDQVNTEAFF. Together with reference TRBV7-8 and TRBJ1-1, the CDR3 gives the full variable domain: GAGVSQSPRYKVAKRGQDVALRCDPISGHVSLFWYQQALGQGPEFLTYFQNEAQLDKSGLPSDRFFAERPEGSVSTLKIQRTQQEDSAVYLCASSLDQVNTEAFFGQGTRLTVV.

The V call is TRBV5-1, the J call TRBJ2-7; D ambiguous. The CDR3 sequence is 13 residues long. Trimming shortened V by 4 bases and J by 4 bases, and 12 bases separated the two germline ends. The germline gives CDR1 SGHRS, CDR2 YFSETQ. The CDR3 spells CASSKFDTYEQYF. CDR3 sequence (DNA): TGCGCCAGCAGCAAATTTGACACTTACGAGCAGTACTTC. The complete variable domain, with remaining parts taken from reference TRBV5-1 and TRBJ2-7, reads KAGVTQTPRYLIKTRGQQVTLSCSPISGHRSVSWYQQTPGQGLQFLFEYFSETQRNKGNFPGRFSGRQFSNSRSEMNVSTLELGDSALYLCASSKFDTYEQYFGPGTRLTVT.

The chain employs TRBV10-1 and TRBJ2-7; D assignment may be TRBD1 or TRBD2 (5 bases each). Per germline, CDR1 WNHNN and CDR2 SYGVQD (reference sequence). This CDR3 is built from 14 residues. Trimming shortened V by 3 bases and J by 0 bases, and 9 bases separated the two germline ends. Here the CDR3 reads CASSDAGASYEQYF. As DNA, the CDR3 is TGCGCCAGCAGTGATGCCGGGGCCTCCTACGAGCAGTACTTC.